This is a list of T cell receptor beta chains from one sample in a study of T cells in Graves' hyperthyroidism and ophthalmopathy. TCRdb re-called the multiplex PCR reads through MiXCR, storing one row per CDR3 protein. This sample has 640,000 or so distinct CDR3 sequences, with about 14% found just once. The sequenced sample consisted of blood. The receptors derive from a young woman with Graves' ophthalmopathy. Both conserved end residues are part of each CDR3. Each record gives: clone size, V gene, J gene, D gene, CDR3 protein. D genes are given only for firm matches. A clone size is listed for some rows: how often the clone was seen (once, few, many), or a class if it is expanded.

abundance: many
v_gene: TRBV6-2/TRBV6-3
j_gene: TRBJ1-1
d_gene: TRBD1
CDR3aa: CASRRAGGGTEAFF

abundance: many
v_gene: TRBV11-2
j_gene: TRBJ2-2
d_gene: TRBD2
CDR3aa: CASSLGGGGTGELFF

abundance: -
v_gene: TRBV7-6
j_gene: TRBJ2-7
d_gene: -
CDR3aa: CASSQPPGVSSYEQYF

abundance: -
v_gene: TRBV27
j_gene: TRBJ2-3
d_gene: -
CDR3aa: CASSRGLEEYF

abundance: many
v_gene: TRBV20-1
j_gene: TRBJ2-1
d_gene: -
CDR3aa: CSASGSIEQFF

abundance: -
v_gene: TRBV7-9
j_gene: TRBJ2-6
d_gene: -
CDR3aa: CASSVTSTSLLTF

abundance: many
v_gene: TRBV6-1
j_gene: TRBJ2-7
d_gene: TRBD1
CDR3aa: CASSYGTGGTEQYF

abundance: -
v_gene: TRBV18
j_gene: TRBJ2-1
d_gene: TRBD1
CDR3aa: CASSPDRPLYNEQFF

abundance: many
v_gene: TRBV9
j_gene: TRBJ2-7
d_gene: TRBD2
CDR3aa: CASSPYQLAETLYEQYF

abundance: many
v_gene: TRBV20-1
j_gene: TRBJ2-7
d_gene: TRBD1
CDR3aa: CSASGDRATYEQYF

abundance: many
v_gene: TRBV6-6
j_gene: TRBJ1-5
d_gene: TRBD1
CDR3aa: CASSYGTGSQPQHF

abundance: -
v_gene: TRBV6-1
j_gene: TRBJ2-7
d_gene: -
CDR3aa: CASSEPSTGNEQYF

abundance: many
v_gene: TRBV9
j_gene: TRBJ2-7
d_gene: -
CDR3aa: CASSVESQRRYEQYF

abundance: many
v_gene: TRBV20-1
j_gene: TRBJ2-7
d_gene: TRBD1
CDR3aa: CSAISGQGAMDEQYF

abundance: -
v_gene: TRBV20-1
j_gene: TRBJ1-6
d_gene: TRBD1
CDR3aa: CSARDISGTGDSPLHF

abundance: -
v_gene: TRBV12-3/TRBV12-4
j_gene: TRBJ1-5
d_gene: TRBD1
CDR3aa: CASSSDRGQGQPQHF

abundance: many
v_gene: TRBV3-1
j_gene: TRBJ2-7
d_gene: -
CDR3aa: CASSQDWAQGEQYF

abundance: many
v_gene: TRBV2
j_gene: TRBJ1-1
d_gene: TRBD1
CDR3aa: CASRTTGVVTEAFF

abundance: few
v_gene: TRBV6-9
j_gene: TRBJ2-7
d_gene: -
CDR3aa: CASSYRDGYYEQYF

abundance: few
v_gene: TRBV11-1
j_gene: TRBJ1-6
d_gene: -
CDR3aa: CASSASSPLHF

abundance: many
v_gene: TRBV6-1
j_gene: TRBJ2-4
d_gene: -
CDR3aa: CASNFGQLAKNIQYF

abundance: many
v_gene: TRBV5-1
j_gene: TRBJ2-3
d_gene: -
CDR3aa: CASSYGSGDGWTDTQYF

abundance: many
v_gene: TRBV28
j_gene: TRBJ2-2
d_gene: TRBD1
CDR3aa: CASSLRGLPELFF

abundance: few
v_gene: TRBV5-1
j_gene: TRBJ2-4
d_gene: TRBD2
CDR3aa: CASSFTSGSAKNIQYF

abundance: many
v_gene: TRBV5-1
j_gene: TRBJ2-7
d_gene: -
CDR3aa: CASSPGGQFYEQYF

abundance: many
v_gene: TRBV20-1
j_gene: TRBJ2-3
d_gene: -
CDR3aa: CSALGRISTDTQYF

abundance: -
v_gene: TRBV19
j_gene: TRBJ2-1
d_gene: TRBD2
CDR3aa: CASSKTREGNNEQFF

abundance: many
v_gene: TRBV28
j_gene: TRBJ2-3
d_gene: -
CDR3aa: CASRQNSGPTDTQYF

abundance: -
v_gene: TRBV29-1
j_gene: TRBJ2-3
d_gene: TRBD2
CDR3aa: CSVEVAGAEGTQYF

abundance: many
v_gene: TRBV7-2
j_gene: TRBJ1-1
d_gene: -
CDR3aa: CASSLAVAGNTEAFF

abundance: -
v_gene: TRBV19
j_gene: TRBJ2-7
d_gene: TRBD2
CDR3aa: CASSRVAGAEQYF

abundance: many
v_gene: TRBV7-3
j_gene: TRBJ2-3
d_gene: TRBD2
CDR3aa: CASSLPGTSGRRDTQYF

abundance: many
v_gene: TRBV6-1
j_gene: TRBJ1-3
d_gene: TRBD1
CDR3aa: CASSDKGAISGNTIYF

abundance: many
v_gene: TRBV20-1
j_gene: TRBJ2-3
d_gene: TRBD1
CDR3aa: CSAADRGRTDTQYF

abundance: few
v_gene: TRBV5-4
j_gene: TRBJ2-7
d_gene: -
CDR3aa: CASSLSGINGQYF

abundance: -
v_gene: TRBV4-1
j_gene: TRBJ2-2
d_gene: TRBD2
CDR3aa: CASSHLTGGRNTGELFF

abundance: many
v_gene: TRBV3-1
j_gene: TRBJ1-5
d_gene: -
CDR3aa: CASSLGWGGNQPQHF

abundance: many
v_gene: TRBV7-8
j_gene: TRBJ2-7
d_gene: TRBD2
CDR3aa: CASRPLAGDTYEQYF

abundance: -
v_gene: TRBV20-1
j_gene: TRBJ2-2
d_gene: TRBD2
CDR3aa: CSASSGTSGRAGRATGELFF

abundance: -
v_gene: TRBV5-5
j_gene: TRBJ1-4
d_gene: -
CDR3aa: CASSLGQVSEKLFF

abundance: -
v_gene: TRBV4-1
j_gene: TRBJ2-4
d_gene: TRBD2
CDR3aa: CASSQSPLAGGLKNIQYF

abundance: many
v_gene: TRBV7-9
j_gene: TRBJ1-2
d_gene: TRBD1
CDR3aa: CASSSRGPYGYTF